This T cell receptor beta chain stems from a study of blood T cell repertoires in COVID-19. Overall study context: T cells, B-cell-depleted T cells, or PBMCs provided the cDNA or gDNA that served as material.

The assay was immunoSEQ multiplex PCR, and TCRdb's table has in-frame clones only and misses some. The data contain about 240,000 clones, around 90% of them singletons. Trimming removed 3 bases at V and 3 bases at J, with 15 bases between. This CDR3 comprises 14 residues. Germline loops: CDR1 DFQATT, CDR2 SNEGSKA (reference sequence). V is TRBV20-1 and J is TRBJ2-7; no definite D call. The clonotype comes from a woman in her seventies with active or convalescent COVID-19. Sequencing was carried out using peripheral blood. The CDR3 is CSASHVGYIYEQYF. Written as DNA, the CDR3 is TGCAGTGCTAGTCATGTCGGGTACATCTACGAGCAGTACTTC.